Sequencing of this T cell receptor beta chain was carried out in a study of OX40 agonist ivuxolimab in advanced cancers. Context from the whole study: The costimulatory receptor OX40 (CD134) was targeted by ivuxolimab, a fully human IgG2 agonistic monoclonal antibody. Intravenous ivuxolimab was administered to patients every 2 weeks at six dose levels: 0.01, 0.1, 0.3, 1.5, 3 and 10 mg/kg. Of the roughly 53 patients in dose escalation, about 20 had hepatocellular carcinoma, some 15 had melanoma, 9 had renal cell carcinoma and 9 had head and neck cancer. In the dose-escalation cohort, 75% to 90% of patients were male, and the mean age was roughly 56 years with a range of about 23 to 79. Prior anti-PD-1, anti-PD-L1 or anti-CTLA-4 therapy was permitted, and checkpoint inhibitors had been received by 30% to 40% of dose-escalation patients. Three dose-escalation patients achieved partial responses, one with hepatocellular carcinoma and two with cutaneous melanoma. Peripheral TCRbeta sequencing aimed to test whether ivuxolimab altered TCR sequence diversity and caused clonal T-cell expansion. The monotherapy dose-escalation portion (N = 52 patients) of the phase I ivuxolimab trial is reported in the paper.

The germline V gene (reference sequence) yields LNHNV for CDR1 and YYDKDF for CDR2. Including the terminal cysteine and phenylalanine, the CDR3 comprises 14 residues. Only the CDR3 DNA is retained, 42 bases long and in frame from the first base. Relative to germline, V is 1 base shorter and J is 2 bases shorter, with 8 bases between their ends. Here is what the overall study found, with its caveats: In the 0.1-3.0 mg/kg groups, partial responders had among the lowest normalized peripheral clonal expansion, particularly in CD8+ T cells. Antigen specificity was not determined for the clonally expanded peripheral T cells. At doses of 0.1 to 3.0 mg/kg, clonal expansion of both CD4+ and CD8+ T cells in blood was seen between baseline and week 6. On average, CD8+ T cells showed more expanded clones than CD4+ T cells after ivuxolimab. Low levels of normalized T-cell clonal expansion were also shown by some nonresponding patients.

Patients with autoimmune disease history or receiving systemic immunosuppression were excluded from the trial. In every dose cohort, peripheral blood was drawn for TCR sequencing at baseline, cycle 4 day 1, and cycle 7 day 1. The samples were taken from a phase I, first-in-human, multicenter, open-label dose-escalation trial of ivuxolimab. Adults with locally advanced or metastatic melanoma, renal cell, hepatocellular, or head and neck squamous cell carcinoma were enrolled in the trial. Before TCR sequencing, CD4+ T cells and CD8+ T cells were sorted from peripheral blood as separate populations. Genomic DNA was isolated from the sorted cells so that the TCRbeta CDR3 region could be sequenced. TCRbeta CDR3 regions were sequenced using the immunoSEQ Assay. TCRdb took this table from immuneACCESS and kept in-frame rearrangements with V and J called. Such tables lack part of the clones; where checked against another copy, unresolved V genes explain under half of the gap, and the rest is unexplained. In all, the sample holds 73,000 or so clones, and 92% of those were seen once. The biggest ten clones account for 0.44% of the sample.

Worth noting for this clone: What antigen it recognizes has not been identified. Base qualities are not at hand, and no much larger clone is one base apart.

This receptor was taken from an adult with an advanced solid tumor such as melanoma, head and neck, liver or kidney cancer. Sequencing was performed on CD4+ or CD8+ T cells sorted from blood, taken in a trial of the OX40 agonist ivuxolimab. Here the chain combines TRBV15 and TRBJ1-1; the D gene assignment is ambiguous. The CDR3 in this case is CATSRGTENTEAFF. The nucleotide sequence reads TGTGCCACCAGCAGAGGGACCGAAAACACTGAAGCTTTCTTT.